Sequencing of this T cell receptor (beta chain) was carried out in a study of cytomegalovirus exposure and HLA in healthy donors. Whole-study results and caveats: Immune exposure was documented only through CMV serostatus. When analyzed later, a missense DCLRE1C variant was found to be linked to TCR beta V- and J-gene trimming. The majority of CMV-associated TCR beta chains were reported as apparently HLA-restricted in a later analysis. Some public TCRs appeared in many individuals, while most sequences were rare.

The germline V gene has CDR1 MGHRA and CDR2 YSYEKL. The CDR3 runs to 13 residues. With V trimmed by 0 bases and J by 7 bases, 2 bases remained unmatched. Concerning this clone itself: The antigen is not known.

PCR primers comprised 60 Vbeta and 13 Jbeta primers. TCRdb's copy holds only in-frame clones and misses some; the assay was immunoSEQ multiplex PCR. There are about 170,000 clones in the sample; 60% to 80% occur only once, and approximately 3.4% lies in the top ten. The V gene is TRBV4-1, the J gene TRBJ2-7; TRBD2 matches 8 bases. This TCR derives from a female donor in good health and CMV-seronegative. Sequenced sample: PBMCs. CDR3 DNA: TGCGCCAGCAGCCAAGATCCGGGGGGGGAGCAGTACTTC. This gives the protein CASSQDPGGEQYF.